The T cell receptor (beta chain) described here comes from a study of blood T cell repertoires in COVID-19. Study-wide context: The origin of the acute and convalescent COVID-19 samples was the United States, Italy and Spain. Nucleic acid was either cDNA or gDNA, and it came from T cells, B-cell-depleted T cells, or PBMCs.

Per the original data handling: Amplification from reference gene primers served as the basis for estimated nucleated cell counts. Data came from immunoSEQ multiplex PCR; TCRdb stores just in-frame clones and leaves some out. The DNA gave D and trimming, while V, J and clone size come from that table. This table has tens of thousands of clones, 90% appearing once. The CDR3 length is 13 residues. Looked up from germline, CDR1 is MNHEY and CDR2 is SVGAGI. Trimming stripped 6 bases from V and 0 bases from J, with 6 bases between. The rearrangement links TRBV6-5 to TRBJ1-3; no definite D call. Material: peripheral blood. The receptor was derived from a woman of 80 years or more with active or convalescent COVID-19. DNA of the CDR3: TGTGCCAGCAGGGAGAGCTCTGGAAACACCATATATTTT. It codes for CASRESSGNTIYF.